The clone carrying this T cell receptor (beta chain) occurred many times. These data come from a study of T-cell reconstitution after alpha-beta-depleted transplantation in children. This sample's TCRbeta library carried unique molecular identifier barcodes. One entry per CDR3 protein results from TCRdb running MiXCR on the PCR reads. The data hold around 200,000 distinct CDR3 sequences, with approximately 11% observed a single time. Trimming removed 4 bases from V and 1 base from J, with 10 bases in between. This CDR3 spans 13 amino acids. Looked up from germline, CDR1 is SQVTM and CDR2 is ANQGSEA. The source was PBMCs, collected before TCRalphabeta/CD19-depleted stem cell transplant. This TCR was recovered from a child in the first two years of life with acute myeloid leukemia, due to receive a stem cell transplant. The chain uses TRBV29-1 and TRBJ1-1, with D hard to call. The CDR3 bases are TGCAGCGTTGCGGCAGACCCGAACACTGAAGCTTTCTTT. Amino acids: CSVAADPNTEAFF.